These T cell receptor beta chains were read from a single sample in a study of OX40 agonist ivuxolimab in advanced cancers. TCRdb's copy holds only in-frame clones and misses some; the assay was immunoSEQ multiplex PCR. Found here are some 86,000 clones, 75% to 95% of them singletons; the top ten hold roughly 8.9%. Material: CD4+ or CD8+ T cells sorted from blood, obtained in a trial of the OX40 agonist ivuxolimab. These receptors originate from an adult with an advanced solid tumor such as melanoma, head and neck, liver or kidney cancer. Both conserved end residues are part of each CDR3. A D gene is named only where the DNA matches it firmly. Rows may omit the clone size; those that give it use once, few, many or a size class.

v_gene	d_gene	j_gene	abundance	CDR3nt	CDR3aa
TRBV2	NA	TRBJ1-6	NA	TGTGCCAGCAGTGAAAGCGGGACGCCGGGGGGTTCCTATAATTCACCCCTCCACTTT	CASSESGTPGGSYNSPLHF
TRBV5-1	TRBD1	TRBJ2-2	NA	TGCGCCAGCAGCCTTAGGGGGCTGGAACGGACCGGGGAGCTGTTTTTT	CASSLRGLERTGELFF
TRBV27	NA	TRBJ1-5	NA	TGTGCCAGCGGGGACAATCAGCCCCAGCATTTT	CASGDNQPQHF
TRBV2	TRBD1	TRBJ1-5	NA	TGTGCCAGCAGTCCAGTCAGGGGGGATTATAGCAATCAGCCCCAGCATTTT	CASSPVRGDYSNQPQHF
TRBV6-1	NA	TRBJ2-7	once	TGTGCCAGCAGACCCAGGCCCTACGAGCAGTACTTC	CASRPRPYEQYF
TRBV4-2	TRBD2	TRBJ2-3	NA	TGTGCCAGCAGCCAAGTATCTGCGGGGGGGGGCCAAGATACGCAGTATTTT	CASSQVSAGGGQDTQYF
TRBV7-8	NA	TRBJ2-7	NA	TGTGCCAGCAGCTTACTCGGCGGATCAGGTACCTACGAGCAGTACTTC	CASSLLGGSGTYEQYF
TRBV10-2	TRBD1	TRBJ1-2	once	TGCGCCAGCAGTGGGACAGGGCCTACTCTGGGGTATGGCTACACCTTC	CASSGTGPTLGYGYTF
TRBV19	NA	TRBJ2-1	NA	TGTGCCAGTACCCCGGAGGCAGCGTACTACAATGAGCAGTTCTTC	CASTPEAAYYNEQFF
TRBV6-5	NA	TRBJ2-7	NA	TGTGCCAGCAGTTACGGGCTAGCAGACTACGAGCAGTACTTC	CASSYGLADYEQYF
TRBV29-1	NA	TRBJ2-1	few	TGCAGCGGATACAGGAGCTACAATGAGCAGTTCTTC	CSGYRSYNEQFF
TRBV9	TRBD2	TRBJ2-1	NA	TGTGCCAGCAGCGTAATGGCTAGCGGCTACAATGAGCAGTTCTTC	CASSVMASGYNEQFF
TRBV18	NA	TRBJ1-1	NA	TGTGCCAGCTCACCAACAGACAGCCTGGGCACTGAAGCTTTCTTT	CASSPTDSLGTEAFF
TRBV27	TRBD1	TRBJ1-2	NA	TGTGCCAGCAGTCTCGGGACAGGCGGTGGCTACACCTTC	CASSLGTGGGYTF
TRBV15	TRBD1	TRBJ2-1	NA	TGTGCCACCAGCAGTACTATGATCCGGGACAGGGAGGAGTTCTTC	CATSSTMIRDREEFF
TRBV28	TRBD2	TRBJ2-1	NA	TGTGCCAGCAGTCGCCAGCGGGAGGGTGGATACAATGAGCAGTTCTTC	CASSRQREGGYNEQFF
TRBV2	NA	TRBJ2-4	once	TGTGCCAGCAGTGGGACCGGGACATCGGGCTTAAACATTCAGTACTTC	CASSGTGTSGLNIQYF
TRBV19	NA	TRBJ2-3	NA	TGTGCCAGTAGTATATTGTCCCCCACAGATACGCAGTATTTT	CASSILSPTDTQYF
TRBV11-2	NA	TRBJ1-5	NA	TGTGCCAGCAGCTTAGATGCGGGGGATCGCAATCAGCCCCAGCATTTT	CASSLDAGDRNQPQHF
TRBV7-9	NA	TRBJ2-1	NA	TGTGCCAGCAGCCCAAGGACTACTCGCAATGAGCAGTTCTTC	CASSPRTTRNEQFF
TRBV6-1	TRBD1	TRBJ2-2	NA	TGTGCCAGCAGTGAAAGCAGGGGGCTTTTGTACACCGGGGAGCTGTTTTTT	CASSESRGLLYTGELFF
TRBV5-1	TRBD2	TRBJ2-7	NA	TGCGCCAGCAGCTTCCCCAGGGAGGGACTAGCGGGGTATGAGCAGTACTTC	CASSFPREGLAGYEQYF
TRBV27	NA	TRBJ2-7	NA	TGTGCCAGCTCGCAGTTGGGCGAGCAGTACTTC	CASSQLGEQYF
TRBV18	TRBD1	TRBJ1-2	NA	TGTGCCAGCTCGTTCGGGACAGGGGATATTAACTATGGCTACACCTTC	CASSFGTGDINYGYTF
TRBV4-1	NA	TRBJ1-2	NA	TGCGCCAGCAGCCAGGCCGGGACGCGCGATAACTATAGCTACACCTTC	CASSQAGTRDNYSYTF
TRBV6-1	TRBD1	TRBJ2-3	few	TGTGCCAGCAGCCTACAGGGGGAGACAGATACGCAGTATTTT	CASSLQGETDTQYF
TRBV9	NA	TRBJ2-3	NA	TGTGCCAGCAGCGTAGCTAGGGGTTCCACAGATACGCAGTATTTT	CASSVARGSTDTQYF
TRBV4-1	NA	TRBJ2-7	NA	TGCGCCAGCAGCCGGGACGGCTACGAGCAGTACTTC	CASSRDGYEQYF
TRBV2	NA	TRBJ1-4	NA	TGTGCCAGCAGTGAGTCTGGGGTTTATAATGAAAAACTGTTTTTT	CASSESGVYNEKLFF
TRBV6-6	NA	TRBJ1-2	few	TGTGCCAGCAGGTGGACAGACTATGGCTACACCTTC	CASRWTDYGYTF
TRBV10-1	TRBD2	TRBJ2-1	NA	TGCGCCAGCAGTGTAACTAGCGGTATTGATGAGCAGTTCTTC	CASSVTSGIDEQFF
TRBV2	TRBD1	TRBJ1-5	NA	TGTGCCAGCAGTTCCGGGACAGGGGAAGGCAATCAGCCCCAGCATTTT	CASSSGTGEGNQPQHF
TRBV7-9	TRBD2	TRBJ2-7	few	TGTGCCAGCACCTCCTCGGTGGCTAGCGGGAGCTACGAGCAGTACTTC	CASTSSVASGSYEQYF
TRBV5-1	TRBD2	TRBJ2-2	NA	TGCGCCAGCAGCTTGGCAGTAGCGGGAGCGAACACCGGGGAGCTGTTTTTT	CASSLAVAGANTGELFF
TRBV5-6	NA	TRBJ2-2	NA	TGTGCCAGCAGCCCTCTGGGGGGCGGGGAGCTGTTTTTT	CASSPLGGGELFF
TRBV30	NA	TRBJ1-1	few	TGTGCCTGGAGTGAGGACGCGGGAGGCACTGAAGCTTTCTTT	CAWSEDAGGTEAFF
TRBV28	NA	TRBJ2-7	NA	TGTGCCAGCAGTTTATACGGGGGTCTAAGGCACGAGCAGTACTTC	CASSLYGGLRHEQYF
TRBV28	NA	TRBJ1-5	few	TGTGCCAGCAGTTTGGAAGCGTTCCAGCCCCAGCATTTT	CASSLEAFQPQHF
TRBV28	NA	TRBJ2-7	NA	TGTGCCAGCAGTTTATTACTTGACTACGAGCAGTACTTC	CASSLLLDYEQYF
TRBV30	NA	TRBJ2-1	NA	TGTGCCTGGAGTGTACGGCTAGCGAATGTATATGAGCAGTTCTTC	CAWSVRLANVYEQFF
TRBV19	NA	TRBJ2-5	NA	TGTGCCAGTAGTATTAAGGCCACGGTCCAAGAGACCCAGTACTTC	CASSIKATVQETQYF
TRBV7-2	TRBD1	TRBJ2-7	NA	TGTGCCAGCAGCAAGGACAGGGTCTACGAGCAGTACTTC	CASSKDRVYEQYF
TRBV19	NA	TRBJ1-3	NA	TGTGCCAGTAGTACCTTAACCGCATCGGGTGGAAACACCATATATTTT	CASSTLTASGGNTIYF
TRBV19	TRBD1	TRBJ1-5	NA	TGTGCCAGTAATCATTTGACAGGGTATTATAGCAATCAGCCCCAGCATTTT	CASNHLTGYYSNQPQHF
TRBV7-2	NA	TRBJ2-5	once	TGTGCCAGCAGCTTAGATCAGGGCGGGGAGACCCAGTACTTC	CASSLDQGGETQYF
TRBV7-8	NA	TRBJ1-5	NA	TGTGCCAGCAGCTCCCCGGGGAACGGGCCCCAGCATTTT	CASSSPGNGPQHF
TRBV27	NA	TRBJ1-2	NA	TGTGCCAGCAGCCCACGGGGAAACTATGGCTACACCTTC	CASSPRGNYGYTF
TRBV4-1	TRBD1	TRBJ2-1	NA	TGCGCCAGCAGCCAAACAGGGGCCTCCTACAATGAGCAGTTCTTC	CASSQTGASYNEQFF
TRBV27	NA	TRBJ2-7	NA	TGTGCCAGCAGTTTCGTAACCCTCGAGACCTACGAGCAGTACTTC	CASSFVTLETYEQYF
TRBV23-1	TRBD1	TRBJ2-5	NA	TGCGCCAGCACCAAGCGGAGACAGGGGCGGTTGAACCAAGAGACCCAGTACTTC	CASTKRRQGRLNQETQYF
TRBV12-5	NA	TRBJ2-1	NA	TGTGCTAGTGGTTTGGTTAGCGGATTCTACAATGAGCAGTTCTTC	CASGLVSGFYNEQFF
TRBV13	TRBD1	TRBJ1-5	NA	TGTGCCAGCAGCCTACAGGGGGCCGGTCAGCCCCAGCATTTT	CASSLQGAGQPQHF
TRBV5-1	NA	TRBJ2-1	NA	TGCGCCAGCATCCAGACCGGGGACATACCAAACAATGAGCAGTTCTTC	CASIQTGDIPNNEQFF